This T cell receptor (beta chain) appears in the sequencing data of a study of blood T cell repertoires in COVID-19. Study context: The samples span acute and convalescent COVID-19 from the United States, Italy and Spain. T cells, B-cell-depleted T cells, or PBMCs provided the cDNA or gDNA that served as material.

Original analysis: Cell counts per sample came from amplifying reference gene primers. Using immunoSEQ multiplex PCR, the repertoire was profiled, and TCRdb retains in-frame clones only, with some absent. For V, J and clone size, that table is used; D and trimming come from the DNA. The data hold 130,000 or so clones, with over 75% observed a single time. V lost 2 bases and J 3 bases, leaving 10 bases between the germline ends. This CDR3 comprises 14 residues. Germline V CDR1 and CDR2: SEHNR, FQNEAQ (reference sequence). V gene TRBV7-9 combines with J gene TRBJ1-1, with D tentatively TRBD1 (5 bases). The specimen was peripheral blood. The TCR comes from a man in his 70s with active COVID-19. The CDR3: CASSLQGLDTEAFF. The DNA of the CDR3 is TGTGCCAGCAGCTTACAGGGCCTGGACACTGAAGCTTTCTTT.